This record looks at one TCR beta chain sequence and its context. Its antigen remains unidentified. Libraries were prepared by immunoSEQ multiplex PCR; TCRdb keeps only in-frame clonotypes and omits some of them. Of approximately 3,100 clones listed, around 82% are singletons. The data derive from a study of radiotherapy plus CTLA-4 blockade in lung cancer. Study-wide results and limits: Following radiotherapy plus ipilimumab, tumor-derived TCR clones expanded in the blood.

This CDR3 has 14 amino acids. Per germline, CDR1 ENHRY and CDR2 SYGVKD. With 7 bases removed from V and 1 base from J, the gap between germline ends came to 13 bases. The gene calls are TRBV10-3 and TRBJ1-2; the D is unclear. The sequence came from a human donor with non-small cell lung cancer that progressed on radiotherapy plus ipilimumab. The source was tumor tissue, collected from a patient treated with radiotherapy plus ipilimumab. The CDR3 nucleotides are TGTGCCATCACGGTGGGCGCTGGTAACTATGGCTACACCTTC. Translated: CAITVGAGNYGYTF.